This TCR beta chain was captured in a study of CD8+ T cells in alopecia areata (dated by TCRdb to 2017 to 2018). About the investigation overall: Treated patients were enrolled in an open-label pilot trial of oral tofacitinib, 5 to 10 mg twice daily, for moderate-to-severe alopecia areata. TCRbeta CDR3 regions were amplified by immunoSEQ multiplex PCR using 35 Vbeta forward and 13 Jbeta reverse primers. Patients received tofacitinib for 6 to 18 months and were then followed off drug for 6 months to check for delayed response and recurrence. Biopsies were taken from tofacitinib-treated patients at baseline and again at 4 and 24 weeks into treatment, and several of those patients also had a later scalp biopsy. Human TCRbeta sequencing covered scalp tissue and sorted CD4+ and CD8+ peripheral blood T cells from patchy and totalis/universalis alopecia areata patients and healthy controls. RNA was extracted with the PAXgene miRNA kit for fixed scalp, the miRNeasy kit for PBMCs, and the RNeasy kit for mouse skin. High-throughput TCRbeta sequencing was used to examine T cell clonal expansion in alopecia areata in both the C3H/HeJ mouse model and human patients. Scalp clonality was compared among normal scalp (n=4), patchy alopecia areata scalp (n=8), and alopecia totalis/universalis scalp (n=8). Beyond this particular receptor, the publication reports: Compared with normal scalp, lesional scalp, particularly in alopecia totalis/universalis, had higher clonality and more expanded CD8+ clones, which suggests antigenic drive. Shared TCR sequences between patients were less evident than in mice, which may be partly attributable to HLA diversity in the patient population. Resident alphabeta T cells in normal human skin are also sequenced, complicating scalp TCR repertoire analysis, unlike mouse skin dominated by gammadelta T cells.

Libraries were constructed by the immunoSEQ multiplex PCR assay. For TCR sequencing, RNA was extracted from every sample and reverse transcribed into cDNA to serve as template. First-strand cDNA was synthesized using SuperScript III with a 2:1 mix of oligo-dT and random hexamers. Amplification bias was assessed with a synthetic immune receptor repertoire, and residual bias was removed computationally. The paper's data handling went like this. Raw reads were preprocessed to remove errors, and CDR3 was defined by IMGT conventions from the conserved cysteine to phenylalanine. Clonality was calculated as 1 minus Shannon entropy normalized by log2 of the number of productive unique TCRs. CD4 or CD8 identity of scalp clones was inferred by cross-referencing scalp TCRbeta sequences with sorted blood CD4 and CD8 repertoires. TCRdb limited this immuneACCESS table to in-frame rearrangements with V and J called. A share of clones is missing; checked studies link under half to unresolved V genes, and the rest is unexplained. V, J and clone size reflect that table, while D and trimming were determined from the DNA. The sample table contains over 100,000 clones; only one count was recorded for about 49% of them. The ten largest make up 18% of the sample.

The germline V gene provides CDR1 SGHRS and CDR2 YFSETQ. The V and J ends are trimmed by 0 bases and 8 bases, leaving 11 bases between them. The CDR3 contains 13 residues, cysteine and phenylalanine counted. The read is trimmed to its CDR3 DNA, 39 bases read in frame from base 1. Comment on this clone: Which antigen it targets is not known. Base-call qualities are not available, and no considerably larger clone is one nucleotide away.

What this sample's time point label stands for: baseline before oral tofacitinib. Lesional scalp punch biopsies and peripheral blood were collected from alopecia areata patients. PBMCs were isolated by density centrifugation and stained for CD3, CD4 and CD8, after which CD4+ and CD8+ T cells were sorted on a FACSAria. The receptor comes from a human donor with alopecia areata. The sample consisted of CD8+ T cells sorted from blood, taken at week 0. This chain is built from TRBV5-1 and TRBJ1-2; TRBD1 is a weak D gene call, 6 bases matching. The DNA is TGCGCCAGCAGCTTGGGCCAGGGGCGAGGCTACACCTTC. This translates into CASSLGQGRGYTF.